The rows below give T cell receptor beta chains drawn from one sample of a study of breast tumors, draining lymph nodes, adjacent tissues. TCRdb itself ran the multiplex PCR reads through MiXCR, one entry per CDR3 protein. The sample has over 200,000 distinct CDR3 sequences, 32% seen once. What was sequenced was axillary lymph node tissue. All receptors come from a female donor with breast cancer. Some clones in this sample may be carry-over from other donors' samples. CDR3s include the opening cysteine and the closing phenylalanine or tryptophan. The order of the fields is clone size, J gene, V gene, D gene, CDR3 length, CDR3 protein, CDR3 DNA. The D gene is left open where the match is weak. Rows may omit the clone size; those that give it use once, few, many or a size class.

few,TRBJ2-4,TRBV5-1,TRBD2,15,CASSLGTSGRHIQYF,TGCGCCAGCAGCTTGGGAACTAGCGGGAGGCACATTCAGTACTTC
-,TRBJ1-4,TRBV7-9,-,14,CASSHGTFNEKLFF,TGTGCCAGCAGCCACGGGACTTTCAATGAAAAACTGTTTTTT
many,TRBJ2-2,TRBV7-3,TRBD2,19,CASSLMPLTSRTGGGELFF,TGTGCCAGCAGCTTAATGCCCTTGACTAGCAGGACGGGGGGCGGGGAGCTGTTTTTT
many,TRBJ2-2,TRBV6-1,TRBD2,17,CASSEAVGGRWTGELFF,TGTGCCAGCAGTGAAGCGGTAGGCGGGAGGTGGACCGGGGAGCTGTTTTTT
-,TRBJ2-7,TRBV9,TRBD2,18,CASSGTLGGGHGSAEQYF,TGTGCCAGCAGCGGGACCCTGGGGGGAGGGCACGGTTCCGCCGAGCAGTACTTC
many,TRBJ2-1,TRBV19,-,14,CASSRDFSYNEQFF,TGTGCCAGTTCCCGGGACTTCTCCTACAATGAGCAGTTCTTC
-,TRBJ2-1,TRBV7-3,TRBD2,15,CASSRGPTSSSEQFF,TGTGCCAGCAGCCGAGGGCCGACTAGCAGTTCCGAGCAGTTCTTC
many,TRBJ1-4,TRBV19,TRBD1,14,CASSKDRWDEKLFF,TGTGCCAGTTCCAAGGACAGGTGGGATGAAAAACTGTTTTTT
many,TRBJ1-2,TRBV19,-,15,CASSLSTGAGNGYTF,TGTGCCAGTAGTTTGAGTACCGGGGCAGGGAATGGCTACACCTTC
-,TRBJ1-2,TRBV7-2,-,12,CASSRGTSGYTF,TGTGCCAGCAGCCGCGGGACTAGCGGCTACACCTTC
many,TRBJ2-5,TRBV5-1,-,16,CASSPGQSRLQETQYF,TGCGCCAGCAGCCCAGGACAGAGTCGGCTACAAGAGACCCAGTACTTC
-,TRBJ2-5,TRBV7-2,-,15,CASSLGDTTLRDQHF,TGTGCCAGCAGCTTAGGGGACACCACCCTTAGGGACCAGCACTTC
many,TRBJ2-3,TRBV5-4,-,13,CASSPQGYYTQYF,TGTGCCAGCAGCCCCCAGGGTTACTATACGCAGTATTTT
-,TRBJ1-4,TRBV6-1,-,12,CASSPRGLREFF,TGTGCCAGCAGTCCTCGGGGCCTGAGGGAGTTTTTT
many,TRBJ1-6,TRBV3-1,-,16,CASSSEDGGYNSPLHF,TGTGCCAGCAGCTCCGAGGATGGGGGCTATAATTCACCCCTCCACTTT
-,TRBJ2-4,TRBV11-3,-,13,CASASEAKTIQYF,TGTGCCAGCGCCAGCGAAGCCAAAACCATTCAGTACTTC
-,TRBJ2-1,TRBV6-1,-,14,CASSAGTLGPEQFF,TGTGCCAGCAGTGCCGGGACATTGGGTCCGGAGCAGTTCTTC
many,TRBJ2-7,TRBV18,TRBD2,14,CASSPTSDSYEQYF,TGTGCCAGCTCACCTACTAGCGACTCCTACGAGCAGTACTTC
-,TRBJ2-5,TRBV20-1,-,12,CSAGGWGTIQYF,TGCAGTGCTGGGGGGTGGGGTACGATCCAGTACTTC
many,TRBJ2-3,TRBV3-1,-,14,CASSSGFSTDTQYF,TGTGCCAGCAGCTCTGGTTTTAGCACAGATACGCAGTATTTT